The 18 T cell receptor beta chains below all came from one sample that was sequenced in a study of T cells in Graves' hyperthyroidism and ophthalmopathy (dated by TCRdb to 2018 to 2020). The protocol used for the library was multiplex PCR. Sequencing used an Illumina HiSeq 2000. TCR beta CDR3 regions were amplified from RNA transcripts. The first round of RT-PCR for the TCR CDR3 was performed with the HTBI primer set and the Qiagen OneStep RT-PCR kit. Through fastp at Q25 and MiXCR, TCRdb rebuilt clones from the public reads, retaining in-frame beta chains. A single entry per CDR3 protein holds the most common genes and DNA from its merged rows. The sample contains 500,000 to 550,000 distinct CDR3 sequences, roughly 21% of them found a single time. The ten largest clones represent 45% to 50% of the sample. Source material: blood. Every receptor here comes from a man aged 35 to 55 with Graves' ophthalmopathy.

In this sample, this clonotype turned up a few times. This chain joins TRBV4-3 and TRBJ2-7; D uncertain. Per the germline V gene, CDR1 is LGHNA and CDR2 is YSLEER. The V end lost 0 bases, the J end lost 0 bases, and 9 bases lay between the germline ends. CDR3 length equals 15 residues. In DNA, the CDR3 is TGCGCCAGCAGCCAAGATTCCAGGTCCTCCTACGAGCAGTACTTC. Amino acids: CASSQDSRSSYEQYF.

This clonotype was counted a few times. The rearrangement uses TRBV7-9 and TRBJ2-7, with D maybe TRBD2 (6 bases). Germline CDR1 is SEHNR and CDR2 is FQNEAQ (reference sequence). V was shortened by 0 bases and J by 2 bases, with 8 bases between the two germline ends. The CDR3 runs 14 residues. The CDR3 loop reads CASSLATGAYEQYF. The CDR3 DNA reads as TGTGCCAGCAGCTTAGCCACGGGGGCCTACGAGCAGTACTTC.

The sample holds many counts of this clonotype. The chain recombines TRBV3-1 with TRBJ2-5; tentative D call: TRBD2 (5 bases). Germline V CDR1 and CDR2: LGHDT, YNNKEL (reference sequence). The ends were cut back, 2 bases at V and 5 bases at J, with 9 bases in the middle. This CDR3 contains 13 residues. Here the CDR3 reads CASSQPLGETQYF. DNA for the CDR3: TGTGCCAGCAGCCAACCACTAGGGGAGACCCAGTACTTC.

A few counts support this clonotype. The chain uses TRBV28 and TRBJ2-5, with D maybe TRBD2 (6 bases). This CDR3 has 13 residues. Trimming stripped 8 bases from V and 1 base from J, with 11 bases between. CDR1 is MDHEN, CDR2 SYDVKM, per germline. CDR3 nucleotide sequence: TGTGCCAGCGGCGGGACTGTCCAAGAGACCCAGTACTTC. Encoded protein: CASGGTVQETQYF. Filled out from reference TRBV28 and TRBJ2-5, the complete variable domain reads DVKVTQSSRYLVKRTGEKVFLECVQDMDHENMFWYRQDPGLGLRLIYFSYDVKMKEKGDIPEGYSVSREKKERFSLILESASTNQTSMYLCASGGTVQETQYFGPGTRLLVL.

The chain carries TRBV28 and TRBJ1-3; no clear D. CDR1 is MDHEN and CDR2 is SYDVKM in the germline V gene. V shed 3 bases and J shed 7 bases, with 13 bases lying between them. This CDR3 region has 14 residues. CDR3 DNA sequence: TGTGCCAGCAGTTTCTCCAGAGGAGGCAACACCATATATTTT. Its translation: CASSFSRGGNTIYF.

This clonotype showed up many times. The V gene is TRBV7-3, the J gene TRBJ2-7, with D perhaps TRBD1 or TRBD2 (5 bases each). Germline V gives CDR1 SGHTA, CDR2 FQGTGA. Trimming removed 6 bases at V and 6 bases at J, with 15 bases between. The CDR3 is made up of 13 amino acids. The chain's CDR3 is CASSPARGGEQYF. DNA for the CDR3: TGTGCCAGCAGTCCCGCCCGGGGCGGCGAGCAGTACTTC.

This clonotype occurred many times. The chain couples TRBV6-2 or TRBV6-3 to TRBJ2-5; D may be TRBD1 (5 bases). The V gene lost 0 bases and the J gene lost 5 bases, with 10 bases spanning the gap. In germline, CDR1 is MNHEY, CDR2 SVGEGT. This CDR3 region has 14 residues. The CDR3 spells CASSYSTDTETQYF. CDR3 nucleotide sequence: TGTGCCAGCAGTTACTCGACAGATACGGAGACCCAGTACTTC.

The chain carries TRBV7-9 and TRBJ1-1; 7 bases map to TRBD1. V trimming: 4 bases; J trimming: 3 bases; junction bases outside the gene matches: 5. The CDR3 spans 14 residues. Germline loops: CDR1 SEHNR, CDR2 FQNEAQ (reference sequence). CDR3 protein: CASSSTGYYTEAFF. Here the CDR3 DNA reads TGTGCCAGCAGCTCGACAGGGTACTACACTGAAGCTTTCTTT. The full variable domain, its missing parts supplied by reference TRBV7-9 and TRBJ1-1, is DTGVSQNPRHKITKRGQNVTFRCDPISEHNRLYWYRQTLGQGPEFLTYFQNEAQLEKSRLLSDRFSAERPKGSFSTLEIQRTEQGDSAMYLCASSSTGYYTEAFFGQGTRLTVV.

The table lists this clonotype with a few counts. This rearrangement joins TRBV28 to TRBJ1-6; unclear D gene. V was pared by 3 bases and J by 10 bases, with 10 bases between. The CDR3 extends over 13 amino acids. Germline V gives CDR1 MDHEN, CDR2 SYDVKM. For the CDR3, the DNA is TGTGCCAGCAGTTTCCGCTCGGGGTCACCCCTCCACTTT. This gives the protein CASSFRSGSPLHF.

This clonotype occurred many times. This chain uses TRBV5-1 with TRBJ2-3; 7 bases are a match to TRBD1. Trimming at V came to 5 bases and at J to 5 bases, leaving 11 bases not matched to a gene. The germline gives CDR1 SGHRS, CDR2 YFSETQ. This CDR3 spans 15 amino acids. CDR3: CASRLTGSFEDTQYF. The CDR3 DNA sequence: TGCGCCAGCAGGCTGACAGGGAGTTTTGAAGATACGCAGTATTTT.

This clonotype has a count of ten or more. The V and J genes are TRBV6-1 and TRBJ2-1; 10 bases fit TRBD2. The CDR3 has 16 amino acids. The ends lost 4 bases at V and 7 bases at J; junction bases unmatched: 10. CDR1 and CDR2 (germline): MNHNS, SASEGT. The CDR3 nucleotides read TGTGCCAGCAGTGCCATACTAGCGGGAACGAGGAATGAGCAGTTCTTC. Protein sequence: CASSAILAGTRNEQFF.

Concerning this clonotype: A read error is possible here, since a much larger clone lies one base away. The chain uses TRBV24-1 and TRBJ1-4; D perhaps matches TRBD1 (5 bases). This CDR3 spans 16 amino acids. Germline lookup yields CDR1 KGHDR and CDR2 SFDVKD. CDR3 coding DNA: TGTGCCACCAGTGAGTCCACAGGCACAACTAATCAAAAACTGTTTTTT. Translating gives CATSESTGTTNQKLFF.

In this sample, this clonotype turned up many times. This sequence joins TRBV28 and TRBJ2-7; D is uncertain. V dropped 2 bases and J dropped 3 bases, with 11 bases sitting between them. From germline, CDR1 is MDHEN and CDR2 SYDVKM. CDR3 length: 14 residues. The CDR3 DNA follows: TGTGCCAGCAGTTTAGGGTGGCTCGACTACGAGCAGTACTTC. Translating gives CASSLGWLDYEQYF. The whole variable domain, filled in from reference TRBV28 and TRBJ2-7, reads DVKVTQSSRYLVKRTGEKVFLECVQDMDHENMFWYRQDPGLGLRLIYFSYDVKMKEKGDIPEGYSVSREKKERFSLILESASTNQTSMYLCASSLGWLDYEQYFGPGTRLTVT.

This clonotype was seen only a few times. One end of the junction fails to match germline, which may point to a read error. The chain uses TRBV28 and TRBJ2-2; 7 bases agree with TRBD1. CDR3 size: 14 residues. Germline-derived CDR1 and CDR2 are MDHEN and SYDVKM. DNA for the CDR3: TGTGCCAGCGACAGGGAGTCGAAAACCGGGGAGCTGTTTTTT. Translated, it gives CASDRESKTGELFF.

This clonotype came up a few times. This chain uses TRBV11-2 with TRBJ1-4; 7 bases map to TRBD1. J was trimmed by 4 bases and V by 6 bases; bases with no gene match: 8. The germline CDR1 and CDR2 sequences are SGHAT and FQNNGV. The CDR3 sequence is 15 residues long. The CDR3 bases are TGTGCCAGCAGGGAGACAGGGCCCCTTAATGAAAAACTGTTTTTT. Its protein product is CASRETGPLNEKLFF. The full variable domain, with the rest looked up from reference TRBV11-2 and TRBJ1-4, is EAGVAQSPRYKIIEKRQSVAFWCNPISGHATLYWYQQILGQGPKLLIQFQNNGVVDDSQLPKDRFSAERLKGVDSTLKIQPAKLEDSAVYLCASRETGPLNEKLFFGSGTQLSVL.

The rearrangement joins TRBV7-6 to TRBJ2-3; D unresolved. CDR1 is SGHVS, CDR2 FNYEAQ, per germline. The ends were cut back, 0 bases at V and 4 bases at J, with 5 bases in the middle. There are 13 residues in the CDR3. Here the CDR3 reads CASSLAASDTQYF. The CDR3, as DNA: TGTGCCAGCAGCTTAGCGGCGTCAGATACGCAGTATTTT.

On this clonotype: A read error is possible here, since a much larger clone lies one base away. The chain employs TRBV12-3 or TRBV12-4 and TRBJ1-5, with TRBD1 as a possible D gene (6 bases). This CDR3 has 14 amino acids. V lost 7 bases and J 7 bases, leaving 17 bases between the germline ends. Written as DNA, the CDR3 is TGTGCCAGCAATGCGTATCGGGGGCCCCAGCCCCAGCATTTT. Protein: CASNAYRGPQPQHF.

The chain joins TRBV20-1 to TRBJ2-5; 10 bases are shared with TRBD2. This CDR3 is 15 amino acids long. Germline lookup yields CDR1 DFQATT and CDR2 SNEGSKA (reference sequence). V trimming: 3 bases; J trimming: 4 bases; junction bases outside the gene matches: 8. This CDR3 is CSASFSGRAVETQYF. The CDR3, as DNA: TGCAGTGCTAGTTTCAGCGGGAGGGCCGTAGAGACCCAGTACTTC.